This T cell receptor beta chain was identified in a study of tumor-infiltrating lymphocytes in localized non-small cell lung cancer. Whole-study findings and limits: Each assay used a separate piece of the same tissue. Available tissue quantity limited TCR sequencing to a patient subset. Immunotypes IM1 and IM2 had similar TCR-derived T-cell fractions.

Sequenced by immunoSEQ multiplex PCR; TCRdb stores in-frame clones only, minus some. The table has 9,000 to 15,000 clones, about 72% seen once. Germline CDR1 and CDR2: LNHDA and SQIVND (reference sequence). The CDR3 consists of 16 residues. V was trimmed by 7 bases and J by 6 bases, leaving 23 bases between them. In the case of this clone: Its antigen is as yet unknown.

The sequenced sample consisted of uninvolved lung tissue not adjacent to the tumor. The receptor's source is a human donor with non-small cell lung cancer. The chain is built from TRBV19 and TRBJ2-3; D not certain. The CDR3 bases are TGTGCCAGTACCCCACGCCCGGGCCGGTGGATGGATACGCAGTATTTT. Translating it yields CASTPRPGRWMDTQYF.